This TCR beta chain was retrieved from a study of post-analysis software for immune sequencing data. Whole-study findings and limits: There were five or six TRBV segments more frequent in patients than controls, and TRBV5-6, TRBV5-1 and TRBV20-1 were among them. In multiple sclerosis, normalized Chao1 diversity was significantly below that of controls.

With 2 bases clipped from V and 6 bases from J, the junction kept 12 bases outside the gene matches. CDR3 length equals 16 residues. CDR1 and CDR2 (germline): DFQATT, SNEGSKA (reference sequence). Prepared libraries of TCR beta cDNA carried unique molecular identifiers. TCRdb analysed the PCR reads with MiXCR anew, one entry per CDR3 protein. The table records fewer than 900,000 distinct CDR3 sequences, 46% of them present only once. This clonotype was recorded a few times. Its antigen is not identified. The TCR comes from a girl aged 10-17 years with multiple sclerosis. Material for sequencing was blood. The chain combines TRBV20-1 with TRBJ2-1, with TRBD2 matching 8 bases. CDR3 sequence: CSARSPGLAGLNEQFF. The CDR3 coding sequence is TGCAGTGCTAGATCCCCGGGTCTAGCGGGCCTCAATGAGCAGTTCTTC.